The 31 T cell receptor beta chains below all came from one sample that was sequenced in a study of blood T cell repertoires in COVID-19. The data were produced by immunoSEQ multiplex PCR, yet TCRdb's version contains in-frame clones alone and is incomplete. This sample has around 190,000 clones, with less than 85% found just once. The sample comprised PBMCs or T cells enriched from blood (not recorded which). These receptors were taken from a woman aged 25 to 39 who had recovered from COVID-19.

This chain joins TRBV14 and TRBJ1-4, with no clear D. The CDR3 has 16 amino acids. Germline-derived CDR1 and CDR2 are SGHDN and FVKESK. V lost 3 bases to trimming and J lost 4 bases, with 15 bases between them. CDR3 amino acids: CASSHLGGVVNEKLFF. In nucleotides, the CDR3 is TGTGCCAGCAGCCACCTCGGCGGGGTGGTTAATGAAAAACTGTTTTTT. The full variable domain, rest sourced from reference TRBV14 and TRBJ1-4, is EAGVTQFPSHSVIEKGQTVTLRCDPISGHDNLYWYRRVMGKEIKFLLHFVKESKQDESGMPNNRFLAERTGGTYSTLKVQPAELEDSGVYFCASSHLGGVVNEKLFFGSGTQLSVL.

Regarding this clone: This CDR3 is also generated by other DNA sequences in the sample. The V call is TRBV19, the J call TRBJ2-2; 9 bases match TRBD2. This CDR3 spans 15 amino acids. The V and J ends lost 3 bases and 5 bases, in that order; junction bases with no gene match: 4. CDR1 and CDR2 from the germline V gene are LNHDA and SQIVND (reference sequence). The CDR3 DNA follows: TGTGCCAGTAGTATGGGGCTAGCGGGGACCGGGGAGCTGTTTTTT. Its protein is CASSMGLAGTGELFF.

The CDR3 protein is CASSDSSGGAFEQFF. Written as DNA, the CDR3 is TGTGCCAGCAGTGACTCTAGCGGGGGGGCCTTTGAGCAGTTCTTC. V usage is TRBV6-4 and J usage is TRBJ2-1; 11 bases align to TRBD2. This CDR3 comprises 15 residues. The V gene's germline CDR1 is MRHNA and CDR2 SNTAGT. After removal of 0 bases from V and 9 bases from J, the junction contained 4 bases not matched to a gene.

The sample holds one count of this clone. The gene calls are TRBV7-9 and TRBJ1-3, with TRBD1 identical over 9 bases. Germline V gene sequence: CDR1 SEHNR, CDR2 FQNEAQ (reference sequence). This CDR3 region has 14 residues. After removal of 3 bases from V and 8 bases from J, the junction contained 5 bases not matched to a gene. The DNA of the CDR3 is TGTGCCAGCAGCTTCGACAGGGGGATATACACCATATATTTT. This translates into CASSFDRGIYTIYF. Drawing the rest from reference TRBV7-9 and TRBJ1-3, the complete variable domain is DTGVSQNPRHKITKRGQNVTFRCDPISEHNRLYWYRQTLGQGPEFLTYFQNEAQLEKSRLLSDRFSAERPKGSFSTLEIQRTEQGDSAMYLCASSFDRGIYTIYFGEGSWLTVV.

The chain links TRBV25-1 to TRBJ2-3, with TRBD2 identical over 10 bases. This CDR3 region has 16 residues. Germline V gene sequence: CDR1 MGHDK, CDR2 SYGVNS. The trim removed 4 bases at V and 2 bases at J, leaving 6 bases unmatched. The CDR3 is CASSAPGLALTDTQYF. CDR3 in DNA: TGTGCCAGCAGTGCTCCGGGACTAGCGCTCACAGATACGCAGTATTTT.

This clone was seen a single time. CDR3 nucleotide sequence: TGCGCCAGCTGGGACGGGAGCTCCTATAATTCACCCCTCCACTTT. This translates into CASWDGSSYNSPLHF. The gene calls are TRBV5-1 and TRBJ1-6; D perhaps matches TRBD1 (5 bases). The CDR3 runs 15 residues. Trimming removed 7 bases at V and 0 bases at J, with 11 bases between. CDR1 is SGHRS and CDR2 is YFSETQ in the germline V gene.

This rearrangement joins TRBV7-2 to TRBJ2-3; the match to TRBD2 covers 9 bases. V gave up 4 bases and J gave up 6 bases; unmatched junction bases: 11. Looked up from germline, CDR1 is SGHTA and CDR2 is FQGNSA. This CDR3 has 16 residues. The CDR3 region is CASSSQASGTYDTQYF. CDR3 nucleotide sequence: TGTGCCAGCAGCTCCCAAGCTAGCGGGACGTATGATACGCAGTATTTT.

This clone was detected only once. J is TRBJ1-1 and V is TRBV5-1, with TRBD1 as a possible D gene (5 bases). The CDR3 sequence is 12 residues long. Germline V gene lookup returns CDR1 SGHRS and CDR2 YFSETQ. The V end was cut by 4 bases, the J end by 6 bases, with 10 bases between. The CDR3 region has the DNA TGCGCCAGCAGCAGACCAGGGTCTGAAGCTTTCTTT. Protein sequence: CASSRPGSEAFF. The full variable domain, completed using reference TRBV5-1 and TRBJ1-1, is KAGVTQTPRYLIKTRGQQVTLSCSPISGHRSVSWYQQTPGQGLQFLFEYFSETQRNKGNFPGRFSGRQFSNSRSEMNVSTLELGDSALYLCASSRPGSEAFFGQGTRLTVV.

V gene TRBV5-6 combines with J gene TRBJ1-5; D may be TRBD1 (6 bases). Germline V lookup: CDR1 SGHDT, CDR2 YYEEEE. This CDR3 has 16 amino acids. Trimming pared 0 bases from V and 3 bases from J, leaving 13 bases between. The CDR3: CASSLGGYRVNQPQHF. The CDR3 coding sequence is TGTGCCAGCAGCTTGGGAGGCTACAGGGTCAATCAGCCCCAGCATTTT.

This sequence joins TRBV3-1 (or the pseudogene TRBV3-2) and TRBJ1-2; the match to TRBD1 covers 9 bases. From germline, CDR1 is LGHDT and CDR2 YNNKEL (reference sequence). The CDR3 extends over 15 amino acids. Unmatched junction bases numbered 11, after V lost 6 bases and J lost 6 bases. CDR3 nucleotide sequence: TGTGCCAGCAGAGCTCCGGGACAGGGACTTCATGGCTACACCTTC. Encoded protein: CASRAPGQGLHGYTF.

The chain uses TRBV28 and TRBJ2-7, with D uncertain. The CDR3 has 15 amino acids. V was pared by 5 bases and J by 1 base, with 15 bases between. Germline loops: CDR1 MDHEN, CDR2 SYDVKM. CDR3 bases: TGTGCCAGCAGTCCCCAGGTGGATACTTCCTACGAGCAGTACTTC. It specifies CASSPQVDTSYEQYF.

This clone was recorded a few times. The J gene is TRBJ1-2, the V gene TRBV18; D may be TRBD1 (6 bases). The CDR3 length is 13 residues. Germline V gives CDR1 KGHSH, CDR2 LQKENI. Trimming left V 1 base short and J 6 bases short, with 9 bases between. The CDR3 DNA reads TGTGCCAGCTCACCACGGACAGTAGATGGCTACACCTTC. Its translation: CASSPRTVDGYTF. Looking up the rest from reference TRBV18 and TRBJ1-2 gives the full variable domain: NAGVMQNPRHLVRRRGQEARLRCSPMKGHSHVYWYRQLPEEGLKFMVYLQKENIIDESGMPKERFSAEFPKEGPSILRIQQVVRGDSAAYFCASSPRTVDGYTFGSGTRLTVV.

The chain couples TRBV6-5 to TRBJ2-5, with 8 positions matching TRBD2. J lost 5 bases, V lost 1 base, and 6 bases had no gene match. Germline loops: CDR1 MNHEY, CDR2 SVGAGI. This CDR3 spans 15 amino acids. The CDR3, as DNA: TGTGCCAGCAGTTACTTCGGGGGGGGCTGGGAGACCCAGTACTTC. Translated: CASSYFGGGWETQYF.

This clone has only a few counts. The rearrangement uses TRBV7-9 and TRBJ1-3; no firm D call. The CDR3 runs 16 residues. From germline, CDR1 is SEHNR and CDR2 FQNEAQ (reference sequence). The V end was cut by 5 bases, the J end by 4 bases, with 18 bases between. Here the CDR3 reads CASSPGSPGAGNTIYF. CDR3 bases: TGTGCCAGCAGCCCGGGGTCCCCCGGCGCAGGAAACACCATATATTTT.

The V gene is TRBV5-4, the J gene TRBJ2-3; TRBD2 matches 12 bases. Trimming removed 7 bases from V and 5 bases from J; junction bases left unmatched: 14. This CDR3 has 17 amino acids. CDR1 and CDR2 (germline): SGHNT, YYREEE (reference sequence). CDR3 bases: TGTGCCAGCTCCTTGGGATGGCGACTAGCGGGAGAAGATACGCAGTATTTT. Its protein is CASSLGWRLAGEDTQYF.

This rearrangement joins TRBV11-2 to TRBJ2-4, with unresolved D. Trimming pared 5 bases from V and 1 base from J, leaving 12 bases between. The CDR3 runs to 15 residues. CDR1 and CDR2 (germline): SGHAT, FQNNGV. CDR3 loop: CASSLTPGAKNIQYF. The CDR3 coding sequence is TGTGCCAGCAGCCTAACCCCCGGGGCCAAAAACATTCAGTACTTC.

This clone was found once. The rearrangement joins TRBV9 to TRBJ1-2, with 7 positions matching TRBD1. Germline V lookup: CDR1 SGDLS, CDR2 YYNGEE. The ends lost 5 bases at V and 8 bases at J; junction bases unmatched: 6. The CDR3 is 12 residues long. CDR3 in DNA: TGTGCCAGCAGGAGGGACAGCGACGGCTACACCTTC. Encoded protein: CASRRDSDGYTF.

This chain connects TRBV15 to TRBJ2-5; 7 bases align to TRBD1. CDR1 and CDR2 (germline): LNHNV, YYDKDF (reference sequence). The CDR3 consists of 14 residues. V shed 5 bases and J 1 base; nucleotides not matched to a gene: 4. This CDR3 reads CATSRQGPQETQYF. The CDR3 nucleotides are TGTGCCACCAGCCGACAGGGTCCCCAAGAGACCCAGTACTTC.

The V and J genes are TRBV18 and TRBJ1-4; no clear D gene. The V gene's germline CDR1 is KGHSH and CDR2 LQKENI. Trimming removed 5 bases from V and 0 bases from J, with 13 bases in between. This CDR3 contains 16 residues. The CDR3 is CASSITPSATNEKLFF. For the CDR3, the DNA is TGTGCCAGCTCAATTACTCCAAGCGCAACTAATGAAAAACTGTTTTTT.

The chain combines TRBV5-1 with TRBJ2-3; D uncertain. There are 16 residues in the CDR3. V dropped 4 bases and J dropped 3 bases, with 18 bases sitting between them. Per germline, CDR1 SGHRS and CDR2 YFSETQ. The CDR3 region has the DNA TGCGCCAGCAGCCCAGTCCTAGGAACCGATACAGATACGCAGTATTTT. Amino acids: CASSPVLGTDTDTQYF.

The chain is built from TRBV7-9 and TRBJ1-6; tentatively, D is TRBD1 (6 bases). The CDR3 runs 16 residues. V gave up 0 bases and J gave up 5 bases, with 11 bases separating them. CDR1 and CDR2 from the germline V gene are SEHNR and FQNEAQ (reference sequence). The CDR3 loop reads CASSLAGGHNNSPLHF. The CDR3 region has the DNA TGTGCCAGCAGCTTAGCGGGGGGGCACAATAATTCACCCCTCCACTTT.

Here the CDR3 reads CASRRDRTGDNSPLHF. As DNA, the CDR3 is TGTGCCAGCAGACGAGATAGGACTGGGGATAATTCACCCCTCCACTTT. This chain uses TRBV7-9 with TRBJ1-6; D is unresolved. The CDR3 is made up of 16 amino acids. V lost 6 bases and J 5 bases, leaving 17 bases between the germline ends. In germline, CDR1 is SEHNR, CDR2 FQNEAQ (reference sequence). The full variable domain, in which reference TRBV7-9 and TRBJ1-6 provide the parts outside the CDR3, is DTGVSQNPRHKITKRGQNVTFRCDPISEHNRLYWYRQTLGQGPEFLTYFQNEAQLEKSRLLSDRFSAERPKGSFSTLEIQRTEQGDSAMYLCASRRDRTGDNSPLHFGNGTRLTVT.

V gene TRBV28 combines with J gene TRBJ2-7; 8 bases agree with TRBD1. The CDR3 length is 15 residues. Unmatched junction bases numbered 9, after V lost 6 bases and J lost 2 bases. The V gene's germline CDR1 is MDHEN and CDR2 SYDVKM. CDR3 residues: CASSSPRTGTYEQYV. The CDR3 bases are TGTGCCAGCAGCTCTCCCCGGACAGGGACCTACGAGCAGTACGTC.

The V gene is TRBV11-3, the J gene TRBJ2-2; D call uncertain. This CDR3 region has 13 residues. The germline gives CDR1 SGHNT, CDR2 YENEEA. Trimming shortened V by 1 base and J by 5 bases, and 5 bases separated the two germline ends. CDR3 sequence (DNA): TGTGCCAGCAGCTTAGCCGCGACCGGGGAGCTGTTTTTT. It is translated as CASSLAATGELFF.

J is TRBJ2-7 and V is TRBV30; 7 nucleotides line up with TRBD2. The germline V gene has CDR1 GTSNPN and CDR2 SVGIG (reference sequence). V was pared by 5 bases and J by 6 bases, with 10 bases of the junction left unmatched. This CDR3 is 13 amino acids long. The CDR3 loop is CAWVPARGFEQYF. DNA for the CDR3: TGTGCCTGGGTCCCCGCGCGGGGGTTCGAGCAGTACTTC.

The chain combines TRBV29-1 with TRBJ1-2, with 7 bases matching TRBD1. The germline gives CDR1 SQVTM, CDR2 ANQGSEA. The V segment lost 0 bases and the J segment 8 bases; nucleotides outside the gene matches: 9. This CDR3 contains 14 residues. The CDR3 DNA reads TGCAGCGTTGAAGATTTAGGGGGCCAAGGCGGCTACACCTTC. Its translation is CSVEDLGGQGGYTF.

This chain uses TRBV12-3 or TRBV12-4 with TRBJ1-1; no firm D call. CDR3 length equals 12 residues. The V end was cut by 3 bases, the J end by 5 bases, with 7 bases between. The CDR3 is CASSLFVTEAFF. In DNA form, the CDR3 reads TGTGCCAGCAGTTTGTTCGTAACTGAAGCTTTCTTT.

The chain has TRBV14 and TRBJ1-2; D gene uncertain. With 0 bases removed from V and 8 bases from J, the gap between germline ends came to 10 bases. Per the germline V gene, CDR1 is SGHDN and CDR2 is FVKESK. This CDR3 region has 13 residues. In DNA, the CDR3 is TGTGCCAGCAGCCAAGATCTAGAATCCGGCTACACCTTC. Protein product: CASSQDLESGYTF.

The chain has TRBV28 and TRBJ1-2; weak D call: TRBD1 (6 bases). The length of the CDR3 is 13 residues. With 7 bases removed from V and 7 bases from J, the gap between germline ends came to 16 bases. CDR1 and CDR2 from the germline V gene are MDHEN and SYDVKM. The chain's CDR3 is CASNNPPRGGYTF. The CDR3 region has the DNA TGTGCCAGCAATAACCCCCCCAGGGGTGGCTACACCTTC.

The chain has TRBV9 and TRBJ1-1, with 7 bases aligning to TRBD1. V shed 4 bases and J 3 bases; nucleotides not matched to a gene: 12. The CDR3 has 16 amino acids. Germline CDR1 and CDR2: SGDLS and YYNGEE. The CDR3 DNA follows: TGTGCCAGCAGCAGAGGGGGCGTCGGAACGGACACTGAAGCTTTCTTT. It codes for CASSRGGVGTDTEAFF.

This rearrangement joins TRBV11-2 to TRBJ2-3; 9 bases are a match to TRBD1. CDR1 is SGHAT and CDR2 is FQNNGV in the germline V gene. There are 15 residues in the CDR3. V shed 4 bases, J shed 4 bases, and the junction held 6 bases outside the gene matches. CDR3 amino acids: CASSSDRGRADTQYF. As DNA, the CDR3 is TGTGCCAGCAGCTCGGACAGGGGTCGAGCAGATACGCAGTATTTT.